This T cell receptor (beta chain) stems from a study of blood T cells in healthy people across ages. This clonotype was counted only a few times. The V and J ends lost 0 bases and 9 bases, in that order; junction bases with no gene match: 5. The CDR3 has 15 residues. The germline gives CDR1 LGHDT, CDR2 YNNKEL (reference sequence). The second PCR ran roughly 6 to 11 cycles with a sample-barcoded 5' primer and J-beta primers. TCRdb reanalysed the 5' RACE reads using MiXCR and keeps one entry per CDR3 protein. The sample consists of roughly 1,500,000 distinct CDR3 sequences, approximately 38% of them appearing once.

The sequenced sample was blood. The genes are TRBV3-1 and TRBJ2-2, with TRBD2 matching 9 bases. This sequence was found in a woman aged 18-30 years in good health. CDR3 amino acids: CASSQDQRGVRELFF. CDR3 DNA: TGTGCCAGCAGCCAAGACCAGCGGGGGGTGCGGGAGCTGTTTTTT.